One and the same sample provided the 3 T cell receptor beta chains below, sequenced in a study of Graves' ophthalmopathy and Graves' hyperthyroidism. Amplified material comprised TCR beta CDR3 regions derived from RNA transcripts. Second-round multiplex PCR came after a first-round RT-PCR that employed HTBI primers. TCRdb redid the calling of the multiplex PCR reads with MiXCR, one entry per CDR3 protein. Of about 700,000 distinct CDR3 sequences listed, about 40% were seen once; the top ten hold 2.5% to 3.5%. Sequenced material: peripheral blood. The receptor set was obtained from an adult man with Graves' ophthalmopathy.

This clonotype occurred many times. The chain has TRBV29-1 and TRBJ1-4; perhaps TRBD1 as D (6 bases). The CDR3 spans 11 residues. Deletions cut 3 bases from V and 13 bases from J, with 12 bases between. Germline V gene sequence: CDR1 SQVTM, CDR2 ANQGSEA. Here the CDR3 reads CSVDSVRGLFF. In DNA, the CDR3 is TGCAGCGTTGATTCTGTCAGGGGACTGTTTTTT.

This clonotype was observed many times. DNA of the CDR3: TGCGCCAGCAGCCTCAGGGAAGCTAACTATGGCTACACCTTC. This codes for CASSLREANYGYTF. The chain links TRBV5-1 to TRBJ1-2; tentative D call: TRBD1 (5 bases). V was cut by 4 bases and J by 0 bases, with 10 bases left in between. CDR3 length: 14 amino acids. Germline V gene sequence: CDR1 SGHRS, CDR2 YFSETQ.

The chain carries TRBV12-5 and TRBJ1-2; TRBD1 matches 8 bases. The CDR3 runs 15 residues. V shed 3 bases and J 4 bases; nucleotides not matched to a gene: 7. The germline V gene has CDR1 LGHNT and CDR2 FRNRAP. The CDR3 sequence is CASGFLDRGGYGYTF. The DNA for the CDR3 is TGTGCTAGTGGTTTCCTTGACAGGGGAGGCTATGGCTACACCTTC.